Listed here is a single T cell receptor beta chain. This sample was included in a study of blood T cell repertoires in COVID-19. About the study: The origin of the acute and convalescent COVID-19 samples was the United States, Italy and Spain.

The method was immunoSEQ multiplex PCR; TCRdb's version includes in-frame clones alone and lacks a portion of them. The data contain about 150,000 clones, around 84% of them singletons. V gave up 7 bases and J gave up 4 bases, with 17 bases separating them. The V gene's germline CDR1 is MNHEY and CDR2 SMNVEV (reference sequence). The CDR3 has 15 amino acids. Specimen: peripheral blood. The sequence was collected from a man aged 45-65 years with active or convalescent COVID-19. J is TRBJ2-1 and V is TRBV27; D is possibly TRBD1 (6 bases). Here the CDR3 reads CASMLDRLQYNEQFF. For the CDR3, the DNA is TGTGCCAGCATGCTCGACAGGTTGCAGTACAATGAGCAGTTCTTC.